A selection of T cell receptor beta chains follows, all from one sample in a study of T cell changes during pregnancy in multiple sclerosis. Profiling relied on immunoSEQ multiplex PCR, and the TCRdb table lists in-frame clones only, not all of them. The top ten hold about 2.6% of the sample, which has more than 50,000 clones, 90% to 95% seen once. The sample consisted of CD8+ T cells from peripheral blood mononuclear cells, taken after pregnancy. Source of these receptors: a female donor with multiple sclerosis, enrolled in a pregnancy study. CDR3s include the opening cysteine and the closing phenylalanine or tryptophan. The order of the fields is J gene, clone size, D gene, V gene, CDR3 protein, CDR3 DNA. A D gene is named only where the DNA matches it firmly. A clone size is listed for some rows: how often the clone was seen (once, few, many), or a class if it is expanded.

J: TRBJ1-2
size: .
D: .
V: TRBV18
CDR3: CASSPPFGAHGYTF
DNA: TGTGCCAGCTCACCACCCTTCGGAGCCCATGGCTACACCTTC

J: TRBJ1-3
size: .
D: .
V: TRBV2
CDR3: CASSESAISSGNTIYF
DNA: TGTGCCAGCAGTGAAAGCGCCATATCCTCTGGAAACACCATATATTTT

J: TRBJ2-3
size: .
D: .
V: TRBV6-6
CDR3: CASSYPSGRTDTQYF
DNA: TGTGCCAGCAGTTACCCCAGCGGACGCACAGATACGCAGTATTTT

J: TRBJ2-7
size: .
D: TRBD2
V: TRBV6-1
CDR3: CASPGTSGSEQYF
DNA: TGTGCCAGCCCTGGGACTAGCGGGAGCGAGCAGTACTTC

J: TRBJ2-1
size: once
D: TRBD1
V: TRBV19
CDR3: CASSGMGQAVGNEQFF
DNA: TGTGCCAGTAGTGGAATGGGACAGGCGGTGGGCAATGAGCAGTTCTTC

J: TRBJ2-7
size: .
D: .
V: TRBV30
CDR3: CAWSVGQGLYEQYF
DNA: TGTGCCTGGAGTGTAGGACAGGGACTATACGAGCAGTACTTC

J: TRBJ2-7
size: .
D: .
V: TRBV29-1
CDR3: CSVEASGHSYEQYF
DNA: TGCAGCGTTGAAGCTTCGGGACACTCCTACGAGCAGTACTTC

J: TRBJ2-2
size: .
D: .
V: TRBV6-5
CDR3: CASSPGTPNTGELFF
DNA: TGTGCCAGCAGTCCCGGGACACCGAACACCGGGGAGCTGTTTTTT

J: TRBJ1-1
size: .
D: .
V: TRBV28
CDR3: CASSGWTTHEAFF
DNA: TGTGCCAGCAGTGGATGGACAACGCATGAAGCTTTCTTT

J: TRBJ2-1
size: once
D: .
V: TRBV11-3
CDR3: CASSLQYNEQFF
DNA: TGTGCCAGCAGCTTACAATACAATGAGCAGTTCTTC

J: TRBJ2-3
size: .
D: TRBD1
V: TRBV9
CDR3: CASSVTGQGASDTQYF
DNA: TGTGCCAGCAGCGTAACGGGACAGGGGGCCTCAGATACGCAGTATTTT

J: TRBJ2-1
size: .
D: TRBD2
V: TRBV9
CDR3: CASSSGLAGVRGYNEQFF
DNA: TGTGCCAGCAGCTCGGGACTAGCGGGAGTTCGCGGATACAATGAGCAGTTCTTC

J: TRBJ1-2
size: .
D: .
V: TRBV19
CDR3: CASSLGRGPYGYTF
DNA: TGTGCCAGTAGCCTGGGGCGGGGCCCTTATGGCTACACCTTC

J: TRBJ2-7
size: .
D: TRBD2
V: TRBV4-3
CDR3: CASSQDRAGVEQYF
DNA: TGCGCCAGCAGCCAAGATAGGGCGGGGGTCGAGCAGTACTTC

J: TRBJ1-2
size: .
D: TRBD1
V: TRBV6-5
CDR3: CASSYGQVNYGYTF
DNA: TGTGCCAGCAGTTACGGACAGGTCAACTATGGCTACACCTTC

J: TRBJ1-1
size: .
D: TRBD1
V: TRBV19
CDR3: CASRPGGTTEAFF
DNA: TGTGCCAGTCGTCCAGGGGGGACCACTGAAGCTTTCTTT

J: TRBJ2-1
size: .
D: .
V: TRBV15
CDR3: CATSHSGTYNEQFF
DNA: TGTGCCACCAGTCACAGCGGAACCTACAATGAGCAGTTCTTC

J: TRBJ2-1
size: .
D: .
V: TRBV13
CDR3: CASSPRGVGVNEQFF
DNA: TGTGCCAGCAGCCCCCGGGGAGTTGGGGTCAATGAGCAGTTCTTC

J: TRBJ2-7
size: .
D: TRBD1
V: TRBV7-9
CDR3: CASSGTVRSSYEQYF
DNA: TGTGCCAGCAGCGGGACAGTCAGAAGCTCCTACGAGCAGTACTTC

J: TRBJ1-1
size: .
D: .
V: TRBV27
CDR3: CASSLSPGDMNTEAFF
DNA: TGTGCCAGCAGTTTGTCCCCTGGCGACATGAACACTGAAGCTTTCTTT

J: TRBJ2-5
size: .
D: .
V: TRBV27
CDR3: CASSPLGRQETQYF
DNA: TGTGCCAGCAGTCCTCTTGGGAGACAAGAGACCCAGTACTTC

J: TRBJ1-2
size: .
D: .
V: TRBV9
CDR3: CASSKGVFGYTF
DNA: TGTGCCAGCAGCAAAGGGGTGTTTGGCTACACCTTC

J: TRBJ2-3
size: .
D: .
V: TRBV27
CDR3: CASSFSDTQYF
DNA: TGTGCCAGCAGTTTCTCAGATACGCAGTATTTT

J: TRBJ1-2
size: .
D: .
V: TRBV5-6
CDR3: CASSLRDSNYGYTF
DNA: TGTGCCAGCAGCCTGCGGGATTCTAACTATGGCTACACCTTC

J: TRBJ1-1
size: once
D: .
V: TRBV4-1
CDR3: CASSQGGQINTEAFF
DNA: TGCGCCAGCAGCCAAGGCGGACAAATCAACACTGAAGCTTTCTTT

J: TRBJ2-7
size: .
D: TRBD1
V: TRBV9
CDR3: CASSTGTGRNEQYF
DNA: TGTGCCAGCAGCACAGGGACAGGGAGGAACGAGCAGTACTTC

J: TRBJ2-3
size: .
D: TRBD2
V: TRBV4-1
CDR3: CASSQTSGRAGGTDTQYF
DNA: TGCGCCAGCAGCCAGACTAGCGGGAGGGCCGGGGGCACAGATACGCAGTATTTT

J: TRBJ2-5
size: .
D: TRBD2
V: TRBV9
CDR3: CASSLGRGQETQYF
DNA: TGTGCCAGCAGCCTCGGGAGGGGGCAAGAGACCCAGTACTTC

J: TRBJ1-3
size: .
D: TRBD1
V: TRBV11-2
CDR3: CASSFQGAWGNTIYF
DNA: TGTGCCAGCAGCTTCCAGGGGGCGTGGGGAAACACCATATATTTT

J: TRBJ2-3
size: .
D: .
V: TRBV27
CDR3: CASGSPLFTDTQYF
DNA: TGTGCCAGCGGGAGCCCCCTTTTCACAGATACGCAGTATTTT

J: TRBJ2-1
size: .
D: .
V: TRBV28
CDR3: CASSTVIGQGGSYNEQFF
DNA: TGTGCCAGCAGTACGGTCATCGGTCAAGGGGGCTCCTACAATGAGCAGTTCTTC

J: TRBJ1-2
size: .
D: TRBD1
V: TRBV27
CDR3: CATLDRNYGYTF
DNA: TGTGCCACCCTGGACAGGAACTATGGCTACACCTTC

J: TRBJ2-5
size: .
D: .
V: TRBV29-1
CDR3: CSVEDGTQPNTQETQYF
DNA: TGCAGCGTTGAAGATGGGACACAGCCAAACACCCAAGAGACCCAGTACTTC

J: TRBJ2-5
size: .
D: .
V: TRBV9
CDR3: CASSASGLQETQYF
DNA: TGTGCCAGCAGCGCTTCGGGACTTCAAGAGACCCAGTACTTC

J: TRBJ1-2
size: .
D: TRBD1
V: TRBV6-1
CDR3: CASSEGQGDYGYTF
DNA: TGTGCCAGCAGTGAGGGACAGGGTGACTATGGCTACACCTTC

J: TRBJ2-5
size: .
D: .
V: TRBV27
CDR3: CASSLSPGLQETQYF
DNA: TGTGCCAGCAGTTTATCACCGGGACTGCAAGAGACCCAGTACTTC

J: TRBJ2-7
size: .
D: .
V: TRBV27
CDR3: CASSLAGSYEQYF
DNA: TGTGCCAGCAGTTTGGCGGGCTCCTACGAGCAGTACTTC

J: TRBJ2-7
size: .
D: TRBD1
V: TRBV19
CDR3: CASSPGGSYEQYF
DNA: TGTGCCAGTAGTCCAGGGGGATCCTACGAGCAGTACTTC

J: TRBJ1-4
size: .
D: .
V: TRBV7-9
CDR3: CASSLGAPGEIELFF
DNA: TGTGCCAGCAGCTTAGGGGCGCCGGGGGAAATTGAACTGTTTTTT

J: TRBJ2-7
size: .
D: .
V: TRBV12-1
CDR3: CASSFALTSGRSYSYEQYF
DNA: TGTGCCAGCAGCTTTGCATTGACTAGCGGGAGATCCTACTCCTACGAGCAGTACTTC

J: TRBJ1-2
size: .
D: TRBD1
V: TRBV5-4
CDR3: CASSLEMDRGRGYTF
DNA: TGTGCCAGCAGCTTGGAAATGGACAGGGGCCGTGGCTACACCTTC

J: TRBJ2-5
size: .
D: TRBD1
V: TRBV7-9
CDR3: CASSLGGQGTETQYF
DNA: TGTGCCAGCAGCTTAGGAGGACAGGGAACAGAGACCCAGTACTTC

J: TRBJ2-1
size: .
D: .
V: TRBV5-4
CDR3: CASRAPGEQGRQFF
DNA: TGTGCCAGCAGAGCCCCGGGAGAACAAGGGAGGCAGTTCTTC

J: TRBJ2-7
size: once
D: TRBD2
V: TRBV18
CDR3: CASSPLLAGGNYEQYF
DNA: TGTGCCAGCTCACCCCTCCTAGCGGGAGGCAACTACGAGCAGTACTTC

J: TRBJ2-1
size: .
D: .
V: TRBV11-2
CDR3: CASSPLLESEQFF
DNA: TGTGCCAGCAGTCCCTTACTTGAAAGTGAGCAGTTCTTC

J: TRBJ2-5
size: .
D: TRBD1
V: TRBV11-2
CDR3: CASSLERGRETQYF
DNA: TGTGCCAGCAGCTTAGAGAGGGGGCGTGAGACCCAGTACTTC

J: TRBJ2-7
size: once
D: TRBD1
V: TRBV28
CDR3: CASSSTGGISYEQYF
DNA: TGTGCCAGCAGCTCTACAGGGGGAATTTCCTACGAGCAGTACTTC

J: TRBJ1-2
size: .
D: TRBD1
V: TRBV7-9
CDR3: CASSSTKQGNSYGYTF
DNA: TGTGCCAGCAGTTCCACGAAACAGGGGAATTCCTATGGCTACACCTTC

J: TRBJ2-7
size: .
D: TRBD2
V: TRBV2
CDR3: CASKVSSGSRLHEQYF
DNA: TGTGCCAGCAAGGTTTCTAGCGGGAGCCGGTTACACGAGCAGTACTTC